This T cell receptor beta chain comes out of a study of control samples from healthy donors and cancer patients. The table came from immunoSEQ multiplex PCR; TCRdb's copy has only in-frame clones and leaves some out. The sample includes about 54,000 clones, roughly 96% of them seen just once. In germline, CDR1 is SGHDN, CDR2 FVKESK. This CDR3 has 12 residues. Trimming removed 1 base at V and 4 bases at J, with 3 bases between. The receptor comes from a woman aged 25-40 years in good health. Sequenced sample: blood. V gene TRBV14 combines with J gene TRBJ2-3; the D is unclear. CDR3 sequence reads: CASSQVPDTQYF. CDR3 bases: TGTGCCAGCAGCCAAGTCCCAGATACGCAGTATTTT.